The 32 T cell receptor beta chains listed next were all sequenced from one sample in a study of blood T cell repertoires in COVID-19. The repertoire was sequenced with immunoSEQ multiplex PCR; TCRdb's copy has only in-frame clones and lacks some. The data show about 110,000 clones, around four fifths seen once. The sequenced sample consisted of peripheral blood. The receptors derive from an older woman with acute or convalescent COVID-19.

For the CDR3, the DNA is TGCAGCGTTGATGATGGTCGCGTCAAGGAGGGACCGACCTCTGGAAACACCATATATTTT. Translation: CSVDDGRVKEGPTSGNTIYF. The chain has TRBV29-1 and TRBJ1-3, with D possibly being TRBD1 (5 bases). CDR1 is SQVTM and CDR2 is ANQGSEA in the germline V gene. Trimming cost V 3 bases and J 0 bases, with 27 bases left between them. This CDR3 spans 20 amino acids.

This sequence joins TRBV10-3 and TRBJ2-3; possible D gene TRBD2, 6 bases. The V and J ends lost 0 bases and 3 bases respectively, with 10 bases between them. The germline V gene has CDR1 ENHRY and CDR2 SYGVKD. This CDR3 is 15 amino acids long. The chain's CDR3 is CAISESIGGTDTQYF. CDR3 nucleotide sequence: TGTGCCATCAGTGAGTCGATCGGGGGAACAGATACGCAGTATTTT.

The CDR3 here is CASSSGTGGSYEQYF. The CDR3, as DNA: TGTGCCAGCAGTTCAGGGACAGGGGGGTCCTACGAGCAGTACTTC. The chain links TRBV28 to TRBJ2-7; 11 bases map to TRBD1. Looked up from germline, CDR1 is MDHEN and CDR2 is SYDVKM. The CDR3 runs 15 residues. J lost 1 base, V lost 4 bases, and 3 bases had no gene match.

V usage is TRBV5-1 and J usage is TRBJ2-3, with TRBD1 identical over 8 bases. This CDR3 region has 17 residues. Germline values: CDR1 SGHRS, CDR2 YFSETQ. J was trimmed by 2 bases and V by 6 bases; bases with no gene match: 14. The CDR3 DNA is TGCGCCAGCACCAACCCCAAAACAGGGGGTAACACAGATACGCAGTATTTT. Translation gives CASTNPKTGGNTDTQYF.

This clone has more than one count but fewer than ten. The CDR3 DNA reads TGCGCCAGCAGCTTGGTTAGTGAATCTAACTATGGCTACACCTTC. Its protein product is CASSLVSESNYGYTF. This chain uses TRBV5-1 with TRBJ1-2; D is unclear. The V end was cut by 0 bases, the J end by 0 bases, with 9 bases between. CDR1 and CDR2 (germline): SGHRS, YFSETQ. The CDR3 extends over 15 amino acids.

The chain has TRBV5-1 and TRBJ2-3; D is perhaps TRBD2 (5 bases). The V gene's germline CDR1 is SGHRS and CDR2 YFSETQ. V was clipped by 3 bases and J by 3 bases, with 14 bases between them. CDR3 length: 15 residues. The CDR3 is CASSSLLGNTDTQYF. The CDR3 DNA reads TGCGCCAGCAGCTCCCTACTAGGGAATACAGATACGCAGTATTTT.

The gene calls are TRBV6-4 and TRBJ1-2; 12 bases align to TRBD1. V was clipped by 6 bases and J by 4 bases; unmatched bases: 3. CDR1 is MRHNA and CDR2 is SNTAGT in the germline V gene. CDR3 length equals 14 residues. The CDR3 sequence: CASSAGQGAYGYTF. The CDR3 DNA follows: TGTGCCAGCAGCGCGGGACAGGGGGCCTATGGCTACACCTTC.

The chain couples TRBV10-1 to TRBJ2-2; the D is unclear. Trimming cost V 5 bases and J 2 bases, with 3 bases left between them. The V gene's germline CDR1 is WNHNN and CDR2 SYGVQD (reference sequence). The CDR3 loop spans 12 amino acids. This chain's CDR3 is CASSINTGELFF. For the CDR3, the DNA is TGCGCCAGCAGTATAAACACCGGGGAGCTGTTTTTT.

The chain uses TRBV29-1 and TRBJ2-1, with 10 bases fitting TRBD2. The CDR3 extends over 12 amino acids. Unmatched junction bases numbered 6, after V lost 6 bases and J lost 10 bases. Germline assignment: CDR1 SQVTM and CDR2 ANQGSEA. The CDR3 region is CSVNDSGGEQFF. The CDR3 coding sequence is TGCAGCGTGAATGATAGCGGGGGGGAGCAGTTCTTC.

V and J are TRBV5-1 and TRBJ2-7, with D possibly TRBD1 on 5 matching bases. The CDR3 sequence is 12 residues long. CDR1 and CDR2 (germline): SGHRS, YFSETQ. V lost 0 bases and J lost 7, with 8 bases in between. The chain's CDR3 is CASSLAQEEQYF. In DNA form, the CDR3 reads TGCGCCAGCAGCTTGGCACAGGAGGAGCAGTACTTC.

The chain carries TRBV5-4 and TRBJ2-2; the D gene is possibly TRBD2 (6 bases). The CDR3 consists of 16 residues. V was trimmed by 4 bases and J by 5 bases, leaving 18 bases between them. Germline CDR1 reads SGHNT; CDR2 reads YYREEE (reference sequence). In DNA, the CDR3 is TGTGCCAGCAGCGTCAGTTCGCGCGGGGCAACCGGGGAGCTGTTTTTT. This encodes CASSVSSRGATGELFF.

This clone came up once. The J gene is TRBJ2-7, the V gene TRBV6-5; 7 bases map to TRBD2. Germline V CDR1 and CDR2: MNHEY, SVGAGI. This CDR3 is built from 14 residues. Trimming removed 4 bases from V and 5 bases from J; junction bases left unmatched: 8. The CDR3 DNA reads as TGTGCCAGCAGTTCAGGGACTAAGTACGACGAGCAGTACTTC. Protein product: CASSSGTKYDEQYF.

The V gene is TRBV14, the J gene TRBJ2-3; 9 bases align to TRBD2. V gave up 3 bases and J gave up 0 bases; unmatched junction bases: 4. Per germline, CDR1 SGHDN and CDR2 FVKESK. The CDR3 consists of 16 residues. The CDR3 sequence is CASSHSGGPSTDTQYF. The DNA of the CDR3 is TGTGCCAGCAGCCATAGCGGGGGACCTAGCACAGATACGCAGTATTTT.

The rearrangement links TRBV6-2 or TRBV6-3 to TRBJ2-7, with 10 bases identical to TRBD2. The length of the CDR3 is 12 residues. Germline CDR1 is MNHEY and CDR2 is SVGEGT. V trimming: 6 bases; J trimming: 6 bases; junction bases outside the gene matches: 2. CDR3 coding DNA: TGTGCCAGCAGCGAGCGGGGGGGCGAGCAGTACTTC. This gives the protein CASSERGGEQYF.

The rearrangement links TRBV7-9 to TRBJ1-1; weak D call: TRBD1 (5 bases). This CDR3 is built from 15 residues. The germline V and J ends were trimmed by 5 bases and 0 bases, with 13 bases remaining between them. Germline values: CDR1 SEHNR, CDR2 FQNEAQ (reference sequence). CDR3 coding DNA: TGTGCCAGCAGCCCACGTTGGGGGGTGAACACTGAAGCTTTCTTT. This gives the protein CASSPRWGVNTEAFF.

This chain connects TRBV12-3 or TRBV12-4 to TRBJ1-1, with D possibly being TRBD1 (5 bases). The CDR3 is made up of 13 amino acids. V was pared by 7 bases and J by 5 bases, with 14 bases between. CDR3 loop: CASTDQQGTEAFF. In nucleotides, the CDR3 is TGTGCCAGCACAGATCAGCAGGGTACTGAAGCTTTCTTT.

This rearrangement joins TRBV5-1 to TRBJ2-2, with 8 positions matching TRBD2. The CDR3 extends over 16 amino acids. V was pared by 5 bases and J by 3 bases, with 9 bases of the junction left unmatched. From germline, CDR1 is SGHRS and CDR2 YFSETQ. The CDR3 sequence is CASSREGGTDTGELFF. The DNA for the CDR3 is TGCGCCAGCAGTCGGGAGGGTGGGACGGACACCGGGGAGCTGTTTTTT.

This chain uses TRBV18 with TRBJ1-1; 10 bases line up with TRBD1. J lost 3 bases, V lost 6 bases, and 10 bases had no gene match. The CDR3 extends over 16 amino acids. Germline CDR1 and CDR2: KGHSH and LQKENI. CDR3 region: CASSLWGTGVDTEAFF. CDR3 sequence (DNA): TGTGCCAGCTCGCTCTGGGGGACAGGGGTTGACACTGAAGCTTTCTTT. The full variable domain, in which reference TRBV18 and TRBJ1-1 provide the parts outside the CDR3, is NAGVMQNPRHLVRRRGQEARLRCSPMKGHSHVYWYRQLPEEGLKFMVYLQKENIIDESGMPKERFSAEFPKEGPSILRIQQVVRGDSAAYFCASSLWGTGVDTEAFFGQGTRLTVV.

The rearrangement uses TRBV10-3 and TRBJ1-1; no firm D call. V lost 0 bases and J lost 2, with 7 bases in between. The CDR3 length is 14 residues. Germline assignment: CDR1 ENHRY and CDR2 SYGVKD. The CDR3 spells CAISESRRNTEAFF. In DNA form, the CDR3 reads TGTGCCATCAGTGAGTCCCGGAGAAACACTGAAGCTTTCTTT.

The sample holds a few counts of this clone. The rearrangement uses TRBV27 and TRBJ2-7; 12 bases match TRBD2. The germline CDR1 and CDR2 sequences are MNHEY and SMNVEV (reference sequence). After removal of 4 bases from V and 2 bases from J, the junction contained 12 bases not matched to a gene. This CDR3 has 18 amino acids. The CDR3 nucleotides are TGTGCCAGCAGTTCCGCGACTAGCGGGGGCAAGAGTCCCTACGAGCAGTACTTC. It specifies CASSSATSGGKSPYEQYF.

The chain is built from TRBV28 and TRBJ1-2, with no clear D. CDR1 and CDR2 from the germline V gene are MDHEN and SYDVKM. Trimming shortened V by 11 bases and J by 4 bases, and 11 bases separated the two germline ends. The CDR3 is made up of 11 amino acids. CDR3 nucleotides: TGTGCCGGAGGAACAGTCTATGGCTACACCTTC. It specifies CAGGTVYGYTF.

This chain links TRBV11-3 with TRBJ2-3; 7 bases map to TRBD2. Germline trimming cut 5 bases from V and 0 bases from J; bases unmatched to any gene: 5. The germline V gene encodes CDR1 SGHNT and CDR2 YENEEA. The CDR3 consists of 15 residues. DNA of the CDR3: TGTGCCAGCAGCGCCTTTAGCGGGAGCACAGATACGCAGTATTTT. Amino acids: CASSAFSGSTDTQYF.

The chain joins TRBV7-8 to TRBJ1-5; D remains ambiguous. The germline CDR1 and CDR2 sequences are SGHVS and FQNEAQ. The V and J ends lost 5 bases and 4 bases respectively, with 27 bases between them. This CDR3 comprises 19 residues. As DNA, the CDR3 is TGTGCCAGCAGCCAAATGAGCTATCGGACTTTGGATCTAAATCAGCCCCAGCATTTT. This gives the protein CASSQMSYRTLDLNQPQHF.

The CDR3, as DNA: TGTGCCAGCAGTCTTACGGAGACAGACGCCTACGAGCAGTACTTC. Protein sequence: CASSLTETDAYEQYF. This rearrangement joins TRBV6-5 to TRBJ2-7; D might be TRBD1 (5 bases). This CDR3 is 15 amino acids long. Trimming cost V 5 bases and J 2 bases, with 16 bases left between them. Germline CDR1 is MNHEY and CDR2 is SVGAGI.

The CDR3 sequence: CASSQDRGSNQPQHF. The CDR3 DNA reads TGCGCCAGCAGCCAAGATCGGGGTAGCAATCAGCCCCAGCATTTT. The chain employs TRBV4-3 and TRBJ1-5; D not certain. Trimming took off 0 bases at V and 0 bases at J, with 6 bases between the two ends. This CDR3 is built from 15 residues. CDR1 and CDR2 (germline): LGHNA, YSLEER.

This rearrangement joins TRBV11-2 to TRBJ2-2; the match to TRBD2 covers 11 bases. There are 16 residues in the CDR3. The germline gives CDR1 SGHAT, CDR2 FQNNGV. Unmatched junction bases numbered 4, after V lost 5 bases and J lost 2 bases. The CDR3, as DNA: TGTGCCAGCAGCGCTAGCGGGAGGAAAAACACCGGGGAGCTGTTTTTT. Translated, it gives CASSASGRKNTGELFF.

This clone appeared a single time. The chain couples TRBV27 to TRBJ1-4; D might be TRBD1 (5 bases). V was shortened by 5 bases and J by 8 bases, with 21 bases between the two germline ends. The CDR3 is made up of 16 amino acids. In germline, CDR1 is MNHEY, CDR2 SMNVEV (reference sequence). The CDR3 loop reads CASSPYAVQVSEKLFF. The CDR3 coding sequence is TGTGCCAGCAGTCCTTACGCGGTACAGGTTAGCGAAAAACTGTTTTTT.

On this clone itself: The same CDR3 is also encoded by other DNA sequences in this sample. The rearrangement uses TRBV28 and TRBJ1-1, with D possibly being TRBD1 (6 bases). From germline, CDR1 is MDHEN and CDR2 SYDVKM. With 4 bases removed from V and 1 base from J, the gap between germline ends came to 10 bases. The CDR3 loop spans 14 amino acids. The CDR3 region is CASSSPGQNTEAFF. DNA of the CDR3: TGTGCCAGCAGTTCCCCGGGACAGAACACTGAAGCTTTCTTT.

To note about this clone: Other DNA sequences in the sample encode the same CDR3. The chain joins TRBV3-1 (or the pseudogene TRBV3-2) to TRBJ2-5; D uncertain. V lost 2 bases and J lost 4, with 2 bases in between. CDR3 length: 11 amino acids. Germline V CDR1 and CDR2: LGHDT, YNNKEL (reference sequence). CDR3 sequence reads: CASSQLETQYF. The CDR3 nucleotides are TGTGCCAGCAGCCAACTAGAGACCCAGTACTTC.

This clone was detected ten times or more. The rearrangement uses TRBV6-5 and TRBJ2-7, with TRBD2 matching over 11 bases. V lost 7 bases and J lost 0; bases outside the gene matches: 5. This CDR3 has 15 residues. Germline V gene data show CDR1 as MNHEY and CDR2 as SVGAGI. The CDR3 region is CASITGLADSYEQYF. The CDR3 region has the DNA TGTGCCAGCATTACGGGACTAGCGGACTCCTACGAGCAGTACTTC.

The CDR3 region is CASTRGENQPQHF. The CDR3 DNA reads TGTGCCAGCACCCGGGGAGAAAATCAGCCCCAGCATTTT. The chain recombines TRBV6-5 with TRBJ1-5; D uncertain. Germline CDR1 reads MNHEY; CDR2 reads SVGAGI. The CDR3 has 13 residues. Trimming shortened V by 7 bases and J by 4 bases, and 11 bases separated the two germline ends.

The rearrangement uses TRBV5-1 and TRBJ2-2; D may be TRBD2 (6 bases). The CDR3 spans 17 residues. V lost 0 bases and J 2 bases, leaving 14 bases between the germline ends. Germline V gives CDR1 SGHRS, CDR2 YFSETQ. The CDR3 region is CASSLAARRGNTGELFF. The CDR3 nucleotides are TGCGCCAGCAGCTTGGCCGCCCGGCGGGGTAACACCGGGGAGCTGTTTTTT.